One and the same sample provided the 17 T cell receptor beta chains below, sequenced in a study of post-analysis software for immune sequencing data. Unique-molecular-identifier-tagged TCR beta cDNA libraries were used. Via MiXCR, TCRdb re-called the PCR reads, giving one row per CDR3 protein. Counted here are some 160,000 distinct CDR3 sequences, about 36% occurring once; the ten biggest clones make up over 25%. Sample: blood, taken after autologous hematopoietic stem cell transplantation. The origin of the receptors is a girl aged 5 to 17 with multiple sclerosis.

The V and J genes are TRBV30 and TRBJ2-7; tentative D call: TRBD2 (6 bases). This CDR3 region has 12 residues. V lost 2 bases to trimming and J lost 10 bases, with 15 bases between them. CDR1 and CDR2 (germline): GTSNPN, SVGIG (reference sequence). CDR3 region: CAWSPPTGLQYF. The CDR3 DNA reads TGTGCCTGGAGTCCACCTACGGGACTCCAGTACTTC.

The chain recombines TRBV25-1 with TRBJ1-1; D perhaps matches TRBD1 (5 bases). The V end was cut by 8 bases, the J end by 4 bases, with 17 bases between. This CDR3 region has 14 residues. CDR1 is MGHDK and CDR2 is SYGVNS in the germline V gene. In DNA, the CDR3 is TGTGCCAGCGTTCGGATCAAGGGGTCCACTGAAGCTTTCTTT. Protein sequence: CASVRIKGSTEAFF.

This chain links TRBV18 with TRBJ2-5; D is possibly TRBD1 or TRBD2 (5 bases each). The J call may be faulty, since TRBJ2-7 better matches the DNA end. The CDR3 loop spans 14 amino acids. Germline CDR1 KGHSH, CDR2 LQKENI. The CDR3 region is CASSARQGGYEQYF. The CDR3 region has the DNA TGTGCCAGCTCAGCGAGGCAGGGCGGGTACGAGCAGTACTTC.

The chain combines TRBV7-8 with TRBJ2-7; D is possibly TRBD2 (6 bases). Trimming pared 3 bases from V and 6 bases from J, leaving 15 bases between. The CDR3 runs 14 residues. CDR1 is SGHVS and CDR2 is FQNEAQ in the germline V gene. In DNA form, the CDR3 reads TGTGCCAGCAGCTTCGGGCGGGATGGTCGCGAGCAGTACTTC. This gives the protein CASSFGRDGREQYF.

This clonotype has only a few counts. The V gene is TRBV7-8, the J gene TRBJ2-1; 10 bases are shared with TRBD2. The CDR3 covers 15 residues. V gave up 7 bases and J gave up 9 bases; unmatched junction bases: 12. From germline, CDR1 is SGHVS and CDR2 FQNEAQ. CDR3: CASIPAGGPAGEQFF. CDR3 DNA: TGTGCCAGCATTCCAGCGGGAGGGCCAGCGGGTGAGCAGTTCTTC.

This clonotype was detected a few times. The J gene is TRBJ1-1, the V gene TRBV27; 8 bases agree with TRBD1. Trimming cost V 7 bases and J 0 bases; bases outside gene matches: 10. Germline CDR1 MNHEY, CDR2 SMNVEV (reference sequence). There are 16 residues in the CDR3. This chain's CDR3 is CASKIGQGYMNTEAFF. CDR3 DNA sequence: TGTGCCAGCAAGATAGGACAGGGTTATATGAACACTGAAGCTTTCTTT.

This clonotype was counted between two and nine times. A single base separates this from a much larger clone, so it may be a read error. This chain links TRBV6-5 with TRBJ2-2; a weak D match, TRBD2 (5 bases). The CDR3 totals 16 residues. CDR1 is MNHEY and CDR2 is SVGAGI in the germline V gene. The CDR3 DNA is TGTGCCAGCACCCCGGACGGGGTAGGAAACACCGGGGAGCGGTTTTTT. It encodes CASTPDGVGNTGERFF.

The V call is TRBV6-5, the J call TRBJ1-2, with TRBD1 as a possible D gene (6 bases). There are 14 residues in the CDR3. The germline gives CDR1 MNHEY, CDR2 SVGAGI. Trimming removed 8 bases at V and 7 bases at J, with 20 bases between. This CDR3 reads CASLIRRGAGGYTF. The DNA for the CDR3 is TGTGCCAGCCTGATTCGGAGGGGGGCGGGTGGCTACACCTTC.

This chain uses TRBV14 with TRBJ1-2, with TRBD1 matching over 8 bases. Per germline, CDR1 SGHDN and CDR2 FVKESK. With 5 bases clipped from V and 5 bases from J, the junction kept 13 bases outside the gene matches. The CDR3 spans 16 residues. The DNA of the CDR3 is TGTGCCAGCAGCTATTCGACAGGGGAATACTCGTATGGCTACACCTTC. Its protein is CASSYSTGEYSYGYTF.

This clonotype was counted only a few times. The V call is TRBV12-3 or TRBV12-4, the J call TRBJ2-1, with D perhaps matching TRBD2 (6 bases). V dropped 6 bases and J dropped 9 bases, with 12 bases sitting between them. This CDR3 comprises 12 residues. CDR3 sequence reads: CASSGGGGEQFF. The CDR3 nucleotides are TGTGCCAGCAGCGGGGGTGGGGGTGAGCAGTTCTTC.

A few counts support this clonotype. A junction end diverges from the germline sequence, so it may reflect a read error. The chain uses TRBV7-2 and TRBJ2-7; D gene unclear. CDR1 and CDR2 (germline): SGHTA, FQGNSA. CDR3 length: 12 amino acids. Here the CDR3 DNA reads TGCGCCAGCAGCTTAGGTGGAGCACCCCAGTACTTC. As protein: CASSLGGAPQYF.

The rearrangement links TRBV15 to TRBJ2-1, with 11 bases lining up with TRBD1. CDR3 length: 16 residues. CDR1 and CDR2 from the germline V gene are LNHNV and YYDKDF (reference sequence). V lost 5 bases and J lost 7; bases outside the gene matches: 10. The CDR3 DNA reads as TGTGCCACCAGCGGCCGTCCGGACAGGGGGCTGAATGAGCAGTTCTTC. It encodes CATSGRPDRGLNEQFF. Combining the CDR3 with reference TRBV15 and TRBJ2-1 gives the whole variable domain DAMVIQNPRYQVTQFGKPVTLSCSQTLNHNVMYWYQQKSSQAPKLLFHYYDKDFNNEADTPDNFQSRRPNTSFCFLDIRSPGLGDTAMYLCATSGRPDRGLNEQFFGPGTRLTVL.

This clonotype was picked up a small number of times. V gene TRBV30 combines with J gene TRBJ1-2; no reliable D call. Trimming pared 7 bases from V and 8 bases from J, leaving 8 bases between. Germline loops: CDR1 GTSNPN, CDR2 SVGIG (reference sequence). The CDR3 is made up of 9 amino acids. The CDR3 spells CALGYGYTF. CDR3 nucleotides: TGTGCCTTGGGGTACGGCTACACCTTC.

This chain connects TRBV28 to TRBJ1-2; TRBD1 is a possible D gene (6 bases). CDR3 size: 13 residues. Per the germline V gene, CDR1 is MDHEN and CDR2 is SYDVKM. Deletions cut 5 bases from V and 8 bases from J, with 15 bases between. The CDR3 is CASSLVGAEGYTF. In nucleotides, the CDR3 is TGTGCCAGCAGTCTGGTGGGGGCGGAGGGCTACACCTTC.

The gene calls are TRBV5-1 and TRBJ2-3; the match to TRBD1 covers 8 bases. From germline, CDR1 is SGHRS and CDR2 YFSETQ. The CDR3 spans 15 residues. The ends lost 4 bases at V and 4 bases at J; junction bases unmatched: 8. DNA of the CDR3: TGCGCCAGCAGCCCACGGACAGGGATACCAGATACGCAGTATTTT. It codes for CASSPRTGIPDTQYF.

The rearrangement uses TRBV6-6 and TRBJ1-4; 7 nucleotides line up with TRBD1. Per germline, CDR1 MNHNY and CDR2 SVGAGI (reference sequence). This CDR3 is 15 amino acids long. V gave up 2 bases and J gave up 7 bases; unmatched junction bases: 7. The CDR3 DNA reads as TGTGCCAGCAGTTACCTTACAGGGGCGGGTGAAAAACTGTTTTTT. This sequence encodes CASSYLTGAGEKLFF.

This rearrangement joins TRBV7-2 to TRBJ2-3; the D gene is possibly TRBD2 (7 bases). Germline lookup yields CDR1 SGHTA and CDR2 FQGNSA. Trimming stripped 4 bases from V and 0 bases from J, with 20 bases between. The CDR3 extends over 18 amino acids. For the CDR3, the DNA is TGTGCCAGCAGCTCCGGGCTGGGGGAGGGGACAAGCACAGATACGCAGTATTTT. Translating gives CASSSGLGEGTSTDTQYF.